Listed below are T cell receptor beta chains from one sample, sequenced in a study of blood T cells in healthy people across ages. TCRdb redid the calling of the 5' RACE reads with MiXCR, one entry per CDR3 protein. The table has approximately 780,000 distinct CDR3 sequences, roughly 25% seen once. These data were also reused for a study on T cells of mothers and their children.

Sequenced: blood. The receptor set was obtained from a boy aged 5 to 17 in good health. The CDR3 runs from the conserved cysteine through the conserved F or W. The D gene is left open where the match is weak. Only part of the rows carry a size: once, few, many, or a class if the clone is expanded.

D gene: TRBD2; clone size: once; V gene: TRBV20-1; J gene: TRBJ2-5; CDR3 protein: CSATSGTGGLQETQYF; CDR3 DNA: TGCAGTGCTACCTCCGGGACGGGGGGACTCCAAGAGACCCAGTACTTC
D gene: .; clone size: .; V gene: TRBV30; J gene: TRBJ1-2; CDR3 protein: CASLQGGNGYTF; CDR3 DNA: TGTGCCTCCTTACAGGGCGGCAATGGCTACACCTTC
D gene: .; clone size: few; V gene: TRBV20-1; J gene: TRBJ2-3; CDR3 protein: CSARDPPGRTDTQYF; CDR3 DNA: TGCAGTGCTAGAGATCCCCCTGGCCGGACAGATACGCAGTATTTT
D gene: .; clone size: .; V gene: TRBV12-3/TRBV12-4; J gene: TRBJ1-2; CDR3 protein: CASSFGVEDGYTF; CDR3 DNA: TGTGCCAGCAGTTTTGGAGTAGAGGATGGCTACACCTTC
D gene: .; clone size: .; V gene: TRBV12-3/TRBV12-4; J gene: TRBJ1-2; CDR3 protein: CASSPVGAGYGYTF; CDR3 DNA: TGTGCCAGCAGCCCCGTAGGAGCGGGTTATGGCTACACCTTC
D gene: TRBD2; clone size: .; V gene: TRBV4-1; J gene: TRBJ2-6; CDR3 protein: CASSQTSGEVFGANVLTF; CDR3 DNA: TGCGCCAGCAGCCAGACTAGCGGGGAAGTATTTGGGGCCAACGTCCTGACTTTC
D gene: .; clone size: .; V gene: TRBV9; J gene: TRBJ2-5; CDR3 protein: CASSPLGGGYDMTQYF; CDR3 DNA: TGTGCCAGCAGCCCCCTCGGGGGAGGATACGATATGACCCAGTACTTC
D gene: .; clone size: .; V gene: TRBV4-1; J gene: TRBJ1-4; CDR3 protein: CASSRLPKEKLFF; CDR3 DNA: TGCGCCAGCAGCCGACTCCCAAAGGAAAAACTGTTTTTT
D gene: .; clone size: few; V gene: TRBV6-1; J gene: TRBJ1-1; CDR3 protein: CASSEVAGDPEFF; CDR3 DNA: TGTGCCAGCAGTGAAGTGGCAGGGGATCCGGAATTCTTT
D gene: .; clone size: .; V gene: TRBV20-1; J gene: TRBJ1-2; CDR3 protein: CSARPGANYGYTF; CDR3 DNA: TGCAGTGCCCGGCCCGGGGCTAACTATGGCTACACCTTC
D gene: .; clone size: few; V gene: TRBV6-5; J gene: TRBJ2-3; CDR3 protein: CASSYGSGSGTDTQYF; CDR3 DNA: TGTGCCAGCAGTTACGGGAGTGGTTCTGGCACAGATACGCAGTATTTT
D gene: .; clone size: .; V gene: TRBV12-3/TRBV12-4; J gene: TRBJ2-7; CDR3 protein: CASSPVENLFEQYF; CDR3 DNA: TGTGCCAGCAGCCCCGTGGAAAACCTCTTCGAGCAGTACTTC
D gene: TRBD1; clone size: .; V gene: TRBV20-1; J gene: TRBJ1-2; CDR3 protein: CSAIQGGGKGSVYGYTF; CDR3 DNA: TGCAGTGCTATCCAGGGAGGGGGCAAGGGATCTGTCTATGGCTACACCTTC
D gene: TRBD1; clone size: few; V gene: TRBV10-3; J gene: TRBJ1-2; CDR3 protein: CASGQGIVYGYTF; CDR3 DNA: TGTGCCTCCGGACAGGGGATCGTATATGGCTACACCTTC